This entry features one T cell receptor (beta chain) sequence. The antigen remains unidentified. This entry is derived from a study of graft-versus-host responses after intestinal transplantation. Findings of the study overall: GvH clonotypes were identified within recipient marrow, with a subset emerging first in ileum or blood.

Between the trimmed V and J ends, which lost 3 bases and 3 bases, there was a span of 8 bases. CDR1 is SGHAT, CDR2 FQNNGV, per germline. The CDR3 runs 13 residues. The method was immunoSEQ multiplex PCR; TCRdb's version includes in-frame clones alone and lacks a portion of them. The repertoire includes more than 95,000 clones, less than 90% of them detected once, and about 1% sits in the top ten. The source is a human donor who received an intestinal transplant. Sample: unstimulated CD4+ T cells sorted from spleen or lymph node cells, taken before intestinal transplant. This chain links TRBV11-2 with TRBJ2-5; D is ambiguous. CDR3 in amino acids: CASSLSGEETQYF. In nucleotides, the CDR3 is TGTGCCAGCAGCTTGAGTGGGGAAGAGACCCAGTACTTC.